A selection of T cell receptor beta chains follows, all from one sample in a study of beta chain features in type 1 diabetes. TCRdb's table, derived via immunoSEQ multiplex PCR, lists solely in-frame clones and lacks some. The sample lists nearly 350,000 clones, roughly 8% occurring once. The specimen was central memory CD4+ T cells from blood. Receptors originate from a woman younger than 30 in good health. CDR3s include the opening cysteine and the closing phenylalanine or tryptophan. Each record gives: J gene, D gene, V gene, clone size, CDR3 DNA, CDR3 protein. A D gene is named only where the DNA matches it firmly. Clone size is shown for a subset of rows, as once, few, many or a class of expanded clone.

J: TRBJ2-7; D: -; V: TRBV4-3; size: -; DNA: TGCGCCAGCAGCCAAGATCCATCGCAGGGACAGTACTTC; CDR3: CASSQDPSQGQYF
J: TRBJ1-5; D: -; V: TRBV7-9; size: many; DNA: TGTGCCAGCAGCTTAGCGGCAGGGTCGGGCAATCAGCCCCAGCATTTT; CDR3: CASSLAAGSGNQPQHF
J: TRBJ2-7; D: TRBD1; V: TRBV7-2; size: few; DNA: TGTGCCAGCAGCTTTTGGACAGGGGTGAACTACGAGCAGTACTTC; CDR3: CASSFWTGVNYEQYF
J: TRBJ2-7; D: TRBD2; V: TRBV25-1; size: few; DNA: TGTGCCACGCTAAGCGGGAGCTCCTACGAGCAGTACTTC; CDR3: CATLSGSSYEQYF
J: TRBJ1-5; D: -; V: TRBV27; size: -; DNA: TGTGCCAGCAGTCTCTCTCCAGGGAATCAGCCCCAGCATTTT; CDR3: CASSLSPGNQPQHF
J: TRBJ1-2; D: -; V: TRBV4-2; size: few; DNA: TGTGCCAGCAGTAGTACAGGGACTGATGGCTACACCTTC; CDR3: CASSSTGTDGYTF
J: TRBJ2-3; D: TRBD2; V: TRBV7-2; size: many; DNA: TGTGCCAGCAGCCCCCGAGTAGCGGGAGTGGGAGATACGCAGTATTTT; CDR3: CASSPRVAGVGDTQYF
J: TRBJ2-2; D: TRBD2; V: TRBV28; size: few; DNA: TGTGCCAGCAGCCCTTTTGTGGGGACGAGCGGGGTGTTGTTTTTT; CDR3: CASSPFVGTSGVLFF
J: TRBJ1-4; D: TRBD1; V: TRBV6-6; size: -; DNA: TGTGCCAGCAGTTACGACAGGGTTCAAAAACTGTTTTTT; CDR3: CASSYDRVQKLFF
J: TRBJ2-3; D: -; V: TRBV6-1; size: -; DNA: TGTGCCAGCAGATTTACAGGGACAGATACGCAGTATTTT; CDR3: CASRFTGTDTQYF
J: TRBJ1-1; D: TRBD1; V: TRBV28; size: few; DNA: TGTGCCAGCAGAACCGGGACAGGGTTCGCTTGGGCTGAAGCTTTCTTT; CDR3: CASRTGTGFAWAEAFF
J: TRBJ2-1; D: -; V: TRBV9; size: few; DNA: TGTGCCAGCAGCGTATTGACAGGGAGGAACGATGAGCAGTTCTTC; CDR3: CASSVLTGRNDEQFF
J: TRBJ2-5; D: -; V: TRBV11-2; size: few; DNA: TGTGCCAGCAGACTAGCCGACTATGGAGAGACCCAGTACTTC; CDR3: CASRLADYGETQYF
J: TRBJ2-3; D: -; V: TRBV6-6; size: many; DNA: TGTGCCAGCAGCAACGGGGTGGGCACAGATACGCAGTATTTT; CDR3: CASSNGVGTDTQYF
J: TRBJ2-5; D: TRBD2; V: TRBV7-2; size: many; DNA: TGTGCCAGCAGCGAGGGACTAGCGGGACAGGGGACCCAGTACTTC; CDR3: CASSEGLAGQGTQYF
J: TRBJ2-4; D: TRBD2; V: TRBV7-7; size: -; DNA: TGTGCTAGCAGCACCCCCTGGGAGGTAATAGCGGGAGCCAAAAACATTCAGTACTTC; CDR3: CASSTPWEVIAGAKNIQYF
J: TRBJ2-5; D: -; V: TRBV4-3; size: -; DNA: TGCGCCAGCAGCCAAACCACAGGGTTTGGGGAGACCCAGTACTTC; CDR3: CASSQTTGFGETQYF
J: TRBJ1-4; D: -; V: TRBV7-9; size: few; DNA: TGTGCCAGCAGCCCAAAGGGGAAAGAAAAACTGTTTTTT; CDR3: CASSPKGKEKLFF
J: TRBJ2-7; D: TRBD2; V: TRBV7-2; size: -; DNA: TGTGCCAGCAGAACTAGCGGGAGTTACGAGCAGTACTTC; CDR3: CASRTSGSYEQYF
J: TRBJ2-2; D: -; V: TRBV5-8; size: -; DNA: TGTGCCAGCAGCCAACAGGAGCGGGAGCTGTTTTTT; CDR3: CASSQQERELFF
J: TRBJ1-5; D: -; V: TRBV7-3; size: many; DNA: TGTGCCAGCAGCCCCCAGGGTTGCAATCAGCCCCAGCATTTT; CDR3: CASSPQGCNQPQHF
J: TRBJ2-5; D: TRBD2; V: TRBV7-2; size: few; DNA: TGTGCCAGCAGTTCTGACCCTAGCGGGAGGGCCGGAAAGACCCAGTACTTC; CDR3: CASSSDPSGRAGKTQYF
J: TRBJ2-7; D: -; V: TRBV5-6; size: few; DNA: TGTGCCAGCAGCTTGGCAATGGGCAGGGACGAGCAGTACTTC; CDR3: CASSLAMGRDEQYF